This T cell receptor (beta chain) originates from a study of blood T cell repertoires in COVID-19. At the level of the study: Acute and convalescent COVID-19 specimens originated in the United States, Italy and Spain.

V dropped 5 bases and J dropped 2; count of bases not matched to a gene: 7. Germline CDR1 SGHTA, CDR2 FQGNSA. This CDR3 is 15 amino acids long. Original data processing: Amplification of reference gene primers was used by the study to estimate nucleated cell counts. Clones were read by immunoSEQ multiplex PCR, and TCRdb kept only the in-frame ones, dropping some. The DNA was the basis for D and trimming; V, J and clone size are from that table. In the table there are some 200,000 clones, 88% of which are singletons. The rearrangement links TRBV7-2 to TRBJ2-7, with 9 bases matching TRBD2. Sequencing was performed on peripheral blood. This sequence originates from a man in his 70s with acute or convalescent COVID-19. Here the CDR3 DNA reads TGTGCCAGCAGCAAGATAGCGGGAGCCCCCTACGAGCAGTACTTC. It encodes CASSKIAGAPYEQYF.